This T cell receptor beta chain came from a study of blood T cell repertoires in COVID-19. Study-level information: COVID-19 samples, acute and convalescent, were from the United States, Italy and Spain. The cDNA or gDNA used as material had been derived from T cells, B-cell-depleted T cells, or PBMCs.

Under the authors' procedure: Amplification with reference gene primers provided the estimates of nucleated cell counts. Data came from immunoSEQ multiplex PCR; TCRdb stores just in-frame clones and leaves some out. V, J and clone size derive from that table, while D and trimming were established from the DNA sequence. Of around 230,000 clones in the sample, less than 90% were seen once. This clone was seen only a few times. This CDR3 is built from 15 residues. The V gene end was trimmed by 2 bases and the J gene end by 2 bases; junction bases not matched to a gene: 3. Germline V gene data show CDR1 as SGHTA and CDR2 as FQGNSA.

Sequenced material: peripheral blood. V gene TRBV7-2 combines with J gene TRBJ1-5, with TRBD1 matching over 7 bases. The source is a woman between 70 and 85 years old with active or convalescent COVID-19. The CDR3 DNA reads TGTGCCAGCAGCTTAAAGGGGGCCGGCAATCAGCCCCAGCATTTT. Amino acid sequence: CASSLKGAGNQPQHF. Drawing the rest from reference TRBV7-2 and TRBJ1-5, the complete variable domain is GAGVSQSPSNKVTEKGKDVELRCDPISGHTALYWYRQSLGQGLEFLIYFQGNSAPDKSGLPSDRFSAERTGGSVSTLTIQRTQQEDSAVYLCASSLKGAGNQPQHFGDGTRLSIL.